This T cell receptor (beta chain) was identified during a study of identifying expanded T cells in peripheral blood. The repertoire was sequenced with immunoSEQ multiplex PCR; TCRdb's copy has only in-frame clones and lacks some. The table lists over 90,000 clones, approximately 90% of them singletons. The CDR3 is 14 amino acids. Germline lookup yields CDR1 MNHEY and CDR2 SVGAGI. J was trimmed by 0 bases and V by 4 bases; bases with no gene match: 0. This clonotype was sampled from a person between 18 and 70 years old in good health. This rearrangement joins TRBV6-5 to TRBJ2-7; TRBD2 agrees at 10 bases. The sample was blood. CDR3 nucleotide sequence: TGTGCCAGCAGTTCTAGCGGGAGCTCCTACGAGCAGTACTTC. As protein: CASSSSGSSYEQYF.